What follows are 15 T cell receptor beta chains derived from one specimen sequenced in a study of spatial heterogeneity in lung cancer. Sample time point: sample taken at primary tumor resection. From the 5' RACE reads, TCRdb called clonotypes with MiXCR, one entry per CDR3 protein. This table holds over 50,000 distinct CDR3 sequences, roughly 5.9% found once. Material: PBMCs, obtained at surgery. The receptors here all came from a female donor with early-stage non-small cell lung cancer.

This clonotype showed up many times. This chain joins TRBV4-2 and TRBJ2-2; D is unclear. Germline lookup yields CDR1 LGHNA and CDR2 YNFKEQ. V was trimmed by 0 bases and J by 4 bases, leaving 15 bases between them. The CDR3 consists of 17 residues. CDR3 sequence: CASSQEHRQAPTGELFF. CDR3 nucleotide sequence: TGTGCCAGCAGCCAAGAACATCGGCAGGCGCCCACCGGGGAGCTGTTTTTT.

This clonotype was counted ten times or more. The chain joins TRBV5-6 to TRBJ1-6; D not certain. The germline V gene has CDR1 SGHDT and CDR2 YYEEEE. CDR3 size: 16 residues. Trimming removed 3 bases from V and 7 bases from J, with 17 bases in between. As DNA, the CDR3 is TGTGCCAGCAGCTCACGACAAGGGCTGGGAAATTCACCCCTCCACTTT. Translation: CASSSRQGLGNSPLHF.

This clonotype occurred many times. J is TRBJ1-2 and V is TRBV12-3 or TRBV12-4; no firm D call. CDR3 length equals 11 residues. Deletions cut 6 bases from V and 5 bases from J, with 7 bases between. The CDR3 nucleotides are TGTGCCAGCAGCCCGGGGTATGGCTACACCTTC. This sequence encodes CASSPGYGYTF.

In nucleotides, the CDR3 is TGTGCCAGCAGCTCATCAGGTGTTAGAGAGACCCAGTACTTC. Translation gives CASSSSGVRETQYF. The chain recombines TRBV7-2 with TRBJ2-5; no clear D gene. The V end lost 4 bases, the J end lost 4 bases, and 13 bases lay between the germline ends. The CDR3 covers 14 residues. From germline, CDR1 is SGHTA and CDR2 FQGNSA.

The gene calls are TRBV5-6 and TRBJ2-5; TRBD2 agrees at 7 bases. The CDR3 contains 15 residues. CDR1 and CDR2 (germline): SGHDT, YYEEEE. With 6 bases clipped from V and 0 bases from J, the junction kept 8 bases outside the gene matches. This CDR3 is CASKPAGGYQETQYF. CDR3 nucleotides: TGTGCCAGCAAACCCGCCGGGGGGTACCAAGAGACCCAGTACTTC.

This clonotype has a count of ten or more. The chain employs TRBV27 and TRBJ1-1; D may be TRBD1 (6 bases). Trimming shortened V by 3 bases and J by 4 bases, and 9 bases separated the two germline ends. CDR3 length: 13 amino acids. The germline V gene encodes CDR1 MNHEY and CDR2 SMNVEV (reference sequence). The CDR3 DNA follows: TGTGCCAGCAGTTTGGGGGGGCGCACTGAAGCTTTCTTT. Amino acids: CASSLGGRTEAFF.

The chain uses TRBV20-1 and TRBJ1-5; a weak D match, TRBD1 (5 bases). With 0 bases removed from V and 0 bases from J, the gap between germline ends came to 9 bases. The CDR3 loop spans 15 amino acids. Germline CDR1 reads DFQATT; CDR2 reads SNEGSKA (reference sequence). The CDR3 loop is CSARDWGYSNQPQHF. CDR3 in DNA: TGCAGTGCTAGAGATTGGGGCTATAGCAATCAGCCCCAGCATTTT.

This clonotype was recorded at least ten times. The chain links TRBV6-5 to TRBJ2-7; possible D gene TRBD1, 7 bases. Germline CDR1 is MNHEY and CDR2 is SVGAGI. V lost 7 bases, J lost 4 bases, and 17 bases lay in between. The CDR3 consists of 14 residues. The CDR3 here is CASTLTRGQYEQYF. CDR3 DNA: TGTGCCAGCACCTTGACTAGGGGACAGTACGAGCAGTACTTC.

The genes are TRBV7-4 and TRBJ2-5; D is possibly TRBD1 (6 bases). Germline V gene lookup returns CDR1 SGHVT and CDR2 SQSDAQ. The CDR3 runs to 13 residues. The V gene lost 4 bases and the J gene lost 4 bases, with 10 bases spanning the gap. The CDR3 here is CASSSQGVETQYF. In DNA form, the CDR3 reads TGTGCCAGCAGCTCACAGGGTGTAGAGACCCAGTACTTC.

There are a few counts of this clonotype. J is TRBJ2-5 and V is TRBV3-1, with 8 bases matching TRBD2. Looked up from germline, CDR1 is LGHDT and CDR2 is YNNKEL (reference sequence). V was clipped by 2 bases and J by 2 bases; unmatched bases: 4. The CDR3 extends over 15 amino acids. The CDR3 DNA follows: TGTGCCAGCAGCCAACAGCGGGGGCCTCAAGAGACCCAGTACTTC. Protein product: CASSQQRGPQETQYF.

This clonotype showed up just a few times. This chain uses TRBV11-1 with TRBJ2-2, with D possibly matching TRBD2 (5 bases). This CDR3 spans 15 amino acids. The V end lost 2 bases, the J end lost 2 bases, and 9 bases lay between the germline ends. Germline V gene data show CDR1 as SGHAT and CDR2 as FQDESV (reference sequence). CDR3 nucleotides: TGTGCCAGCAGCTTAAATCGGGATAACACCGGGGAGCTGTTTTTT. Its protein product is CASSLNRDNTGELFF.

This rearrangement joins TRBV6-1 to TRBJ1-3; D not resolved. Germline V gene sequence: CDR1 MNHNS, CDR2 SASEGT. This CDR3 is built from 14 residues. Trimming pared 5 bases from V and 2 bases from J, leaving 10 bases between. CDR3 in amino acids: CASSYVSPGNTIYF. The CDR3 DNA reads TGTGCCAGCAGTTACGTCAGTCCTGGAAACACCATATATTTT.

This clonotype was observed at least ten times. This chain uses TRBV12-3 or TRBV12-4 with TRBJ1-5, with 7 bases matching TRBD1. Unmatched junction bases numbered 6, after V lost 6 bases and J lost 4 bases. The CDR3 runs to 14 residues. CDR3 nucleotide sequence: TGTGCCAGCAGCCCCGACAGGGAAAATCAGCCCCAGCATTTT. This codes for CASSPDRENQPQHF.

The rearrangement uses TRBV27 and TRBJ2-1; TRBD1 might be the D (5 bases). This CDR3 contains 17 residues. Trimming pared 0 bases from V and 0 bases from J, leaving 12 bases between. Per germline, CDR1 MNHEY and CDR2 SMNVEV (reference sequence). The CDR3 is CASSLSGQGFSYNEQFF. Written as DNA, the CDR3 is TGTGCCAGCAGTTTATCAGGGCAGGGCTTCTCCTACAATGAGCAGTTCTTC.

This clonotype showed up many times. This chain joins TRBV4-1 and TRBJ2-5; 9 bases line up with TRBD1. V dropped 3 bases and J dropped 4; count of bases not matched to a gene: 6. The CDR3 runs to 15 residues. Germline lookup yields CDR1 MGHRA and CDR2 YSYEKL. CDR3 loop: CASSHSGQGGETQYF. The CDR3, as DNA: TGCGCCAGCAGCCACTCGGGACAGGGTGGAGAGACCCAGTACTTC.